The entry below describes one T cell receptor (beta chain). Its antigen is currently unknown. V shed 7 bases, J shed 0 bases, and the junction held 7 bases outside the gene matches. This CDR3 contains 15 residues. Germline V CDR1 and CDR2: MNHNS, SASEGT. This sample was taken from a study of identical twins. General study findings and limits: The abundant beta clonotypes from cord blood had fewer insertions, and memory repertoires had none of this.

TCRdb re-analysed the 5' RACE reads in MiXCR, keeping a single row per CDR3 protein. The sample has 500,000 to 600,000 distinct CDR3 sequences; roughly 21% are singletons. The same specimen was also included in a second study, on T cells expressing NK-cell markers. Per that paper: Six of the donors carried dominant NKG2C+ clonotypes that took up roughly 1.0-8% of their CD8+ T cells.

This clonotype was sampled from a woman aged 18-29 years in good health. The chain is built from TRBV6-1 and TRBJ2-7, with TRBD2 matching 9 bases. Sequencing was done on a sample of CD4+ T cells sorted from blood. The CDR3 protein is CASNVSGSISYEQYF. The CDR3, as DNA: TGTGCCAGCAATGTTAGCGGGAGCATCTCCTACGAGCAGTACTTC.